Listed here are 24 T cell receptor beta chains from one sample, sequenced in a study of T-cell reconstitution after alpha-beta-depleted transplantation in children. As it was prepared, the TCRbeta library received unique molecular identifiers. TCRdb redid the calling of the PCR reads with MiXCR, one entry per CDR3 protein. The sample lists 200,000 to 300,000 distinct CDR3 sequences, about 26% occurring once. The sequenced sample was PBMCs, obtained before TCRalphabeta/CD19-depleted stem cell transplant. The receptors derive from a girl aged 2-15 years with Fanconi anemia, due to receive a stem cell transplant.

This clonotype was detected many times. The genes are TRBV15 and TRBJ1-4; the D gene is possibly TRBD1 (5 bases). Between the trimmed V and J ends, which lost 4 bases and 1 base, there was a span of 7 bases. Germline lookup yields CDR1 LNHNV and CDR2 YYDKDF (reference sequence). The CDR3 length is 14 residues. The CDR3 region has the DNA TGTGCCACCAGCAAGGGGAAAACTAATGAAAAACTGTTTTTT. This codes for CATSKGKTNEKLFF.

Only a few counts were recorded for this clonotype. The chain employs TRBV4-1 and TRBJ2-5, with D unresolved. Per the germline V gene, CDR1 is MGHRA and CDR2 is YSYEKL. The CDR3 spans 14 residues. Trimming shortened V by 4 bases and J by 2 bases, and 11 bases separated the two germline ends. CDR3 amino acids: CASSPANIQETQYF. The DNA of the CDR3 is TGCGCCAGCAGCCCAGCGAACATTCAAGAGACCCAGTACTTC.

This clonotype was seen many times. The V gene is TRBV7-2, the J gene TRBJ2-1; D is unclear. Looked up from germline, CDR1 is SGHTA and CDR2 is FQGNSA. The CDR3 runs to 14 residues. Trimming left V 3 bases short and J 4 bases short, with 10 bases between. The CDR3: CASSLSKAYNEQFF. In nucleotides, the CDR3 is TGTGCCAGCAGCTTGAGCAAAGCATACAATGAGCAGTTCTTC.

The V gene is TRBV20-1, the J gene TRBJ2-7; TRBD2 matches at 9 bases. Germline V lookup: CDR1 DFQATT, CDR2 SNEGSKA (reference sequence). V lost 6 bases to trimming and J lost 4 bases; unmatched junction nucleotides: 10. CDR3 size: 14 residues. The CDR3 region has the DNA TGCAGTGCACCGATAGCGGGAGCTGCGTACGAGCAGTACTTC. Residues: CSAPIAGAAYEQYF.

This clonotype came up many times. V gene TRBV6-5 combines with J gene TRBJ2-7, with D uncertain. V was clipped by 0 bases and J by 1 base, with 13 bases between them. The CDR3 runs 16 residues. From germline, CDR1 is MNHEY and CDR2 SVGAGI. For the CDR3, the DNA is TGTGCCAGCAGTTACTCGGTCTTGGCTCTTTCCTACGAGCAGTACTTC. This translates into CASSYSVLALSYEQYF.

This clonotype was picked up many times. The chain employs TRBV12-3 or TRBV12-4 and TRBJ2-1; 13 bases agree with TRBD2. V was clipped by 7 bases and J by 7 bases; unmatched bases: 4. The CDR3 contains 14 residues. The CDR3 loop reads CASTGTSGMNEQFF. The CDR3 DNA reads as TGTGCCAGCACCGGGACTAGCGGGATGAATGAGCAGTTCTTC.

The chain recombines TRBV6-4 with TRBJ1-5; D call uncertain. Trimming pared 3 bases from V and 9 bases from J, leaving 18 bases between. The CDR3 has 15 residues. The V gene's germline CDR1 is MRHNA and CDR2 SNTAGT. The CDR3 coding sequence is TGTGCCAGCAGTGAGATGTTTGTGGCCGGCTTGCCCCAGCATTTT. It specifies CASSEMFVAGLPQHF.

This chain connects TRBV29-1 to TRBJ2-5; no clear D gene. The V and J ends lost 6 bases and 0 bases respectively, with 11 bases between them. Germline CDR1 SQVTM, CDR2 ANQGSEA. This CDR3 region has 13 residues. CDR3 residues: CSVPQGYQETQYF. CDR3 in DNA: TGCAGCGTCCCTCAAGGCTACCAAGAGACCCAGTACTTC.

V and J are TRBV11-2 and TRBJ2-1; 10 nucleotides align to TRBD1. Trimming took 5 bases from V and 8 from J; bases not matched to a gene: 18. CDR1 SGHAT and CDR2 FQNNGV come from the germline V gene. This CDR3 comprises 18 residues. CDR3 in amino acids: CASSRPPRRDRGRYEQFF. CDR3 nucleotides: TGTGCCAGCAGCCGGCCCCCCCGTCGGGACAGGGGCCGCTATGAGCAGTTCTTC.

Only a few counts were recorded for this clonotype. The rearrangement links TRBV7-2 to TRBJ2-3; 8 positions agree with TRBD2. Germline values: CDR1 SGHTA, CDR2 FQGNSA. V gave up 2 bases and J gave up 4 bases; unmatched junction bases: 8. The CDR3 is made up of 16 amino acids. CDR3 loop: CASSLPSGSTADTQYF. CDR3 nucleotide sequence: TGTGCCAGCAGCTTACCGAGCGGGAGTACGGCAGATACGCAGTATTTT.

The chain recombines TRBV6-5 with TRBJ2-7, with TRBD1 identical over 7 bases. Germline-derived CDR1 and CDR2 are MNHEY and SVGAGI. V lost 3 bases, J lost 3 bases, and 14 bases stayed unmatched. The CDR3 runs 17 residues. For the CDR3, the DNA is TGTGCCAGCAGTTATTCGGACAGGAGCCGCCCCGGCTACGAGCAGTACTTC. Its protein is CASSYSDRSRPGYEQYF.

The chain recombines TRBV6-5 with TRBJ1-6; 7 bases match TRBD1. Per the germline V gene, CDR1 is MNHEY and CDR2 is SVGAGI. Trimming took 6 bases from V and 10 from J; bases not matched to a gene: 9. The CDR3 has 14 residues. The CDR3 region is CASSYGTVLSPLHF. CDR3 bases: TGTGCCAGCAGCTACGGGACAGTGCTATCACCCCTCCACTTT.

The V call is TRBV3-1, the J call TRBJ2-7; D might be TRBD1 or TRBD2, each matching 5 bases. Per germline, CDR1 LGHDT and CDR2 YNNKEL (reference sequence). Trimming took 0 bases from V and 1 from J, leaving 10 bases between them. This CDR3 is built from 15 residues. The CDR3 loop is CASSQDVGVSYEQYF. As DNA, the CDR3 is TGTGCCAGCAGCCAAGATGTGGGGGTATCCTACGAGCAGTACTTC.

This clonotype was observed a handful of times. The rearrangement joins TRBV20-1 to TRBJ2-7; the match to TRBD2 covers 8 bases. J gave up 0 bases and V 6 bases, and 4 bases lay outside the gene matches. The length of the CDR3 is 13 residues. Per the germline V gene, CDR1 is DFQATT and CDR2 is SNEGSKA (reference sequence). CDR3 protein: CSAIAGRSYEQYF. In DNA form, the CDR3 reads TGCAGTGCGATAGCGGGACGCTCCTACGAGCAGTACTTC.

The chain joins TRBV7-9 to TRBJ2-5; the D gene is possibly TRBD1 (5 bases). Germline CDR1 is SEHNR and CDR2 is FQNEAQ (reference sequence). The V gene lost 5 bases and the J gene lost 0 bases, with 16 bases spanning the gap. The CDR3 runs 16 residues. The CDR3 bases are TGTGCCAGCAGCCAGCCTGACACAGGAGACCAAGAGACCCAGTACTTC. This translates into CASSQPDTGDQETQYF.

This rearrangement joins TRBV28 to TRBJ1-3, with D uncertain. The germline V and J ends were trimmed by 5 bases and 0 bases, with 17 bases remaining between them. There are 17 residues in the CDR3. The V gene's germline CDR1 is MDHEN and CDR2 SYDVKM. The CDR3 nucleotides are TGTGCCAGCAGTGCTCCTACCCCCTTATTCTCTGGAAACACCATATATTTT. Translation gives CASSAPTPLFSGNTIYF. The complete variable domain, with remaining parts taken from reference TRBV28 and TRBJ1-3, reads DVKVTQSSRYLVKRTGEKVFLECVQDMDHENMFWYRQDPGLGLRLIYFSYDVKMKEKGDIPEGYSVSREKKERFSLILESASTNQTSMYLCASSAPTPLFSGNTIYFGEGSWLTVV.

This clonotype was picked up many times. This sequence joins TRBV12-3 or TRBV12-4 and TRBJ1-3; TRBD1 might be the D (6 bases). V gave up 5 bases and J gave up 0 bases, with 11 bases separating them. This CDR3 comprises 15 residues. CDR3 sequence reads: CASSQTGSSGNTIYF. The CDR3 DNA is TGTGCCAGCAGTCAGACAGGCTCCTCTGGAAACACCATATATTTT.

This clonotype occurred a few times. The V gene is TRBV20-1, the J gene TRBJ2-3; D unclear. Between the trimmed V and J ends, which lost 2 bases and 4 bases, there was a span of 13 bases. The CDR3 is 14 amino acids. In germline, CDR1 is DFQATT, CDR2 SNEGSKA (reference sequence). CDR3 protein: CSARHRVGADTQYF. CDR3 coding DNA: TGCAGTGCTAGACACCGGGTTGGTGCAGATACGCAGTATTTT.

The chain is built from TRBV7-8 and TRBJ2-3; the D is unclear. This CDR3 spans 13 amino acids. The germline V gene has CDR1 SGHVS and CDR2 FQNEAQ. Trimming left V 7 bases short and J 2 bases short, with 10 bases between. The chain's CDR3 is CASIPTHTDTQYF. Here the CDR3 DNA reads TGTGCCAGCATTCCGACCCACACAGATACGCAGTATTTT.

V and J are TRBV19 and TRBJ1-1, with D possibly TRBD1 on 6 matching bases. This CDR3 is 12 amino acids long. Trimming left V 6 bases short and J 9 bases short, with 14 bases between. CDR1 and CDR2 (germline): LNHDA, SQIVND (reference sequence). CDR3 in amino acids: CASRSPGQKAFF. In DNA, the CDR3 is TGTGCCAGTAGGTCGCCCGGACAGAAAGCTTTCTTT.

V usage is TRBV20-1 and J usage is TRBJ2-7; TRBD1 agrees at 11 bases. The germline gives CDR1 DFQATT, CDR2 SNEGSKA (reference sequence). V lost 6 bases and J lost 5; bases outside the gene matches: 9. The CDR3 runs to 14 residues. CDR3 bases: TGCAGTGCCTTCCCGGGACAGGGGGTGGACGAGCAGTACTTC. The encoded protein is CSAFPGQGVDEQYF.

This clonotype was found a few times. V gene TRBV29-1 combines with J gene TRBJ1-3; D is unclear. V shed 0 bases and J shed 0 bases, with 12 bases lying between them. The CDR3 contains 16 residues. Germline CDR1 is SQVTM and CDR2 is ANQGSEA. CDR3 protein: CSVEEGPVISGNTIYF. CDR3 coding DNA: TGCAGCGTTGAAGAAGGTCCAGTCATCTCTGGAAACACCATATATTTT.

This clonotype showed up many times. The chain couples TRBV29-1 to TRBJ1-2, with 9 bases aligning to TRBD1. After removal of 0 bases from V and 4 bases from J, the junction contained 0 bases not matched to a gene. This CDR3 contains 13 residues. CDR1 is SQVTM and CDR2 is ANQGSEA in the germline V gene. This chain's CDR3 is CSVEETGGYGYTF. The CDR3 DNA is TGCAGCGTTGAAGAGACAGGGGGCTATGGCTACACCTTC.

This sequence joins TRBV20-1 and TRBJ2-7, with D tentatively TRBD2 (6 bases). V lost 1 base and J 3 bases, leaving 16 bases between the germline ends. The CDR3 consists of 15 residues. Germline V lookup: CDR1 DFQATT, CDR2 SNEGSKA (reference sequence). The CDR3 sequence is CSARGGDLYIYEQYF. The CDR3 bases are TGCAGTGCTAGAGGAGGGGACTTATATATCTACGAGCAGTACTTC.